Below are 10 T cell receptor beta chains sequenced from a single sample in a study of T cell responses to AZD1222 COVID-19 vaccine (dated by TCRdb to about 2021). The receptor library was made with the immunoSEQ multiplex PCR assay. What TCRdb holds here is the immuneACCESS table cut down to in-frame rearrangements. Part of the clones is not present; checked against another copy, under half of the missing clones reflect an unresolved V gene, and the others are unexplained. The sample table records roughly 180,000 clones; 90% to 95% of these occur just once. The ten largest clonotypes hold roughly 1.5% of the sample. The time point label for this specimen denotes: about 28 days (+/-7) after the second vaccine dose. Sequencing was performed on peripheral blood, taken 28 days after the second AZD1222 dose. All receptors derive from an adult who received the AZD1222 COVID-19 vaccine.

The chain combines TRBV27 with TRBJ2-3, with 8 bases identical to TRBD1. Germline CDR1 MNHEY, CDR2 SMNVEV (reference sequence). The junction had 17 bases not matched to a gene; V was cut back by 1 base and J by 8 bases. CDR3 size: 18 residues. The DNA of the CDR3 is TGTGCCAGCAGTTTATATCGAGGGTGGGCTGAACAGGGGGGTACGCAGTATTTT. Translating it yields CASSLYRGWAEQGGTQYF.

V is TRBV19 and J is TRBJ2-1; TRBD1 agrees at 7 bases. The CDR3 has 15 amino acids. Per the germline V gene, CDR1 is LNHDA and CDR2 is SQIVND (reference sequence). With 4 bases clipped from V and 5 bases from J, the junction kept 8 bases outside the gene matches. CDR3 sequence reads: CASSRTGPLDNEQFF. The CDR3 DNA follows: TGTGCCAGTAGTAGGACAGGCCCCCTTGACAATGAGCAGTTCTTC.

V and J are TRBV28 and TRBJ1-1; D is undetermined. This CDR3 has 12 residues. Trimming pared 6 bases from V and 4 bases from J, leaving 9 bases between. Germline lookup yields CDR1 MDHEN and CDR2 SYDVKM. CDR3 DNA sequence: TGTGCCAGCAGCAGGTTTGGCACTGAAGCTTTCTTT. Amino acids: CASSRFGTEAFF.

The CDR3, as DNA: TGTGCCAGCAGCTTCGGACAGGGGAACACCATATATTTT. Translated: CASSFGQGNTIYF. The J gene is TRBJ1-3, the V gene TRBV5-6; TRBD1 aligns across 9 bases. Germline CDR1 SGHDT, CDR2 YYEEEE. The CDR3 is 13 residues long. J lost 7 bases, V lost 2 bases, and 1 base had no gene match.

The chain is built from TRBV7-3 and TRBJ1-1; D gene unclear. Germline CDR1 SGHTA, CDR2 FQGTGA. The CDR3 sequence is 13 residues long. The V end was cut by 2 bases, the J end by 3 bases, with 7 bases between. DNA for the CDR3: TGTGCCAGCAGCTTAGACTGGGACACTGAAGCTTTCTTT. It yields the protein CASSLDWDTEAFF.

This rearrangement joins TRBV7-9 to TRBJ1-1; 7 nucleotides match TRBD1. The ends lost 2 bases at V and 5 bases at J; junction bases unmatched: 8. This CDR3 spans 15 amino acids. CDR1 and CDR2 from the germline V gene are SEHNR and FQNEAQ (reference sequence). The CDR3: CASSLSRQGGTEAFF. CDR3 DNA sequence: TGTGCCAGCAGCTTAAGTAGGCAGGGGGGGACTGAAGCTTTCTTT.

DNA for the CDR3: TGTGCCAGCAGTCCTCCCGGACTACCTTCCTACGAGCAGTACTTC. Translating it yields CASSPPGLPSYEQYF. The gene calls are TRBV27 and TRBJ2-7, with D perhaps TRBD2 (6 bases). Germline V CDR1 and CDR2: MNHEY, SMNVEV (reference sequence). V was shortened by 5 bases and J by 1 base, with 15 bases between the two germline ends. The CDR3 extends over 15 amino acids.

The chain links TRBV7-9 to TRBJ2-5, with a tentative D call TRBD1 (5 bases). V gave up 7 bases and J gave up 3 bases, with 9 bases separating them. In germline, CDR1 is SEHNR, CDR2 FQNEAQ (reference sequence). The CDR3 consists of 12 residues. Written as DNA, the CDR3 is TGTGCCAGCAACTCAGGGAAAGAGACCCAGTACTTC. Translation gives CASNSGKETQYF.

This rearrangement joins TRBV12-5 to TRBJ2-7; D is undetermined. Trimming took off 1 base at V and 0 bases at J, with 10 bases between the two ends. The CDR3 runs to 15 residues. Germline CDR1 and CDR2: LGHNT and FRNRAP. CDR3 DNA: TGTGCTAGTGGTTTGGGGGCCTCCAGCTCCTACGAGCAGTACTTC. It is translated as CASGLGASSSYEQYF.

The chain couples TRBV28 to TRBJ1-5; D remains unclear. From germline, CDR1 is MDHEN and CDR2 SYDVKM. V was trimmed by 2 bases and J by 4 bases, leaving 0 bases between them. The CDR3 loop spans 11 amino acids. CDR3 DNA sequence: TGTGCCAGCAGTTTAAATCAGCCCCAGCATTTT. It is translated as CASSLNQPQHF.